This T cell receptor beta chain was profiled in a study of blood T cell repertoires in COVID-19. Produced via immunoSEQ multiplex PCR; TCRdb's table is partial and in-frame only. This sample yields some 150,000 clones, of which roughly 85% are seen a single time; around 4.5% belongs to the top ten. Between the trimmed V and J ends, which lost 0 bases and 0 bases, there was a span of 7 bases. The CDR3 extends over 15 amino acids. Looked up from germline, CDR1 is SGDLS and CDR2 is YYNGEE. This clone was seen only a few times. The chain combines TRBV9 with TRBJ2-1; D remains ambiguous. Sequenced: PBMCs or T cells enriched from blood (not recorded which). The receptor was isolated from a man aged 45-65 years who had recovered from COVID-19. In nucleotides, the CDR3 is TGTGCCAGCAGCGTAGCGCCCAGCTCCTACAATGAGCAGTTCTTC. Protein: CASSVAPSSYNEQFF.